The rows below give T cell receptor beta chains drawn from one sample of a study of CD8+ T cells in alopecia areata. Profiling relied on immunoSEQ multiplex PCR, and the TCRdb table lists in-frame clones only, not all of them. The sample records about 300,000 clones, roughly 64% being singletons. The sequencing here drew on CD4+ T cells sorted from blood, taken at week 24, from a patient treated with tofacitinib. Every receptor here comes from a human donor with alopecia areata. CDR3s include the opening cysteine and the closing phenylalanine or tryptophan. Fields, in order: clone size, J gene, D gene, V gene, CDR3 DNA, CDR3 protein. D genes are given only for firm matches. Only some rows state a clone size, as once, few, many or a class for expanded clones.

clone_size: .
j_call: TRBJ1-1
d_call: .
v_call: TRBV20-1
cdr3_nt: TGCAGTGCTGAGTGGAACACTGAAGCTTTCTTT
cdr3_aa: CSAEWNTEAFF

clone_size: .
j_call: TRBJ2-6
d_call: .
v_call: TRBV7-2
cdr3_nt: TGTGCCAGCAGCCCGAGGAGTGCCGGGGCCAACGTCCTGACTTTC
cdr3_aa: CASSPRSAGANVLTF

clone_size: .
j_call: TRBJ1-1
d_call: .
v_call: TRBV14
cdr3_nt: TGTGCCAGCAGCGGTTTGGGCAGGAATACTGAAGCTTTCTTT
cdr3_aa: CASSGLGRNTEAFF

clone_size: few
j_call: TRBJ2-3
d_call: .
v_call: TRBV11-2
cdr3_nt: TGTGCCAGCAGCACGACTCCCGGACTCAGCACAGATACGCAGTATTTT
cdr3_aa: CASSTTPGLSTDTQYF

clone_size: few
j_call: TRBJ2-2
d_call: .
v_call: TRBV28
cdr3_nt: TGTGCCAGCAGTGGGACCGGGGAGCTGTTTTTT
cdr3_aa: CASSGTGELFF

clone_size: .
j_call: TRBJ1-2
d_call: TRBD1
v_call: TRBV10-2
cdr3_nt: TGCGCCAGCAGTGAGTCCCGGACAGGGGGGGACTATGGCTACACCTTC
cdr3_aa: CASSESRTGGDYGYTF

clone_size: few
j_call: TRBJ1-5
d_call: .
v_call: TRBV7-2
cdr3_nt: TGTGCCAGCAGCTCCCAAGACAGGAACCAGCCCCAGCATTTT
cdr3_aa: CASSSQDRNQPQHF

clone_size: few
j_call: TRBJ2-1
d_call: TRBD2
v_call: TRBV29-1
cdr3_nt: TGCAGCGCGACGGGACTAGCGAGCTACAATGAGCAGTTCTTC
cdr3_aa: CSATGLASYNEQFF

clone_size: .
j_call: TRBJ2-6
d_call: .
v_call: TRBV30
cdr3_nt: TGTGCCTGGGAGGAGGGGGCCAACGTCCTGACTTTC
cdr3_aa: CAWEEGANVLTF

clone_size: .
j_call: TRBJ2-7
d_call: TRBD2
v_call: TRBV7-6
cdr3_nt: TGTGCCAGCAGCCACGATCGGGAGGCCGAGCAGTACTTC
cdr3_aa: CASSHDREAEQYF

clone_size: .
j_call: TRBJ1-1
d_call: .
v_call: TRBV5-6
cdr3_nt: TGTGCCAGCAGCTTGAGGGAGCATGAAGCTTTCTTT
cdr3_aa: CASSLREHEAFF

clone_size: .
j_call: TRBJ2-7
d_call: TRBD2
v_call: TRBV2
cdr3_nt: TGTGCCAGCAGTGGGACTAGTTTCCGCGAGCAGTACTTC
cdr3_aa: CASSGTSFREQYF

clone_size: .
j_call: TRBJ1-1
d_call: .
v_call: TRBV30
cdr3_nt: TGTGCCTGGAGTCAGGCGGGGAACACTGAAGCTTTCTTT
cdr3_aa: CAWSQAGNTEAFF

clone_size: .
j_call: TRBJ1-4
d_call: .
v_call: TRBV29-1
cdr3_nt: TGCAGCGTTCAGTCAGGGCGAGGTGAAAAACTGTTTTTT
cdr3_aa: CSVQSGRGEKLFF

clone_size: .
j_call: TRBJ2-5
d_call: TRBD2
v_call: TRBV30
cdr3_nt: TGTGCCTGGAGTGTTGGAGCGGGGGGTTCATTTTCGGCCCAGTACTTC
cdr3_aa: CAWSVGAGGSFSAQYF

clone_size: .
j_call: TRBJ2-1
d_call: TRBD2
v_call: TRBV5-6
cdr3_nt: TGTGCCAGCACCCTTGTTTCGCGGGGGGGCCTCGATGAGCAGTTCTTC
cdr3_aa: CASTLVSRGGLDEQFF

clone_size: few
j_call: TRBJ2-4
d_call: TRBD1
v_call: TRBV7-2
cdr3_nt: TGTGCCAGCAGCGAGGGACAGGGGGCCAACATTCAGTACTTC
cdr3_aa: CASSEGQGANIQYF

clone_size: .
j_call: TRBJ1-6
d_call: .
v_call: TRBV19
cdr3_nt: TGTGCCAGTAACCCTGGGGGCTCACCCCTCCACTTT
cdr3_aa: CASNPGGSPLHF

clone_size: .
j_call: TRBJ1-5
d_call: .
v_call: TRBV7-8
cdr3_nt: TGTGCCAGCAGCTCAGGGCCGAGGAATCAGCCCCAGCATTTT
cdr3_aa: CASSSGPRNQPQHF

clone_size: .
j_call: TRBJ1-5
d_call: TRBD1
v_call: TRBV23-1
cdr3_nt: TGCGCCAGCAGTCAATCTTTTGGACAGGGCGGGGATCAGCCCCAGCATTTT
cdr3_aa: CASSQSFGQGGDQPQHF

clone_size: .
j_call: TRBJ1-2
d_call: TRBD1
v_call: TRBV6-5
cdr3_nt: TGTGCCAGCAGACAGGGGGATGGCTACACCTTC
cdr3_aa: CASRQGDGYTF

clone_size: .
j_call: TRBJ2-5
d_call: .
v_call: TRBV5-4
cdr3_nt: TGTGCCAGCAGCTTGGTGGGGGCCCAAGAGACCCAGTACTTC
cdr3_aa: CASSLVGAQETQYF

clone_size: .
j_call: TRBJ2-1
d_call: .
v_call: TRBV9
cdr3_nt: TGTGCCAGCAGCGTAATCGGCAGCTCCTACAATGAGCAGTTCTTC
cdr3_aa: CASSVIGSSYNEQFF

clone_size: .
j_call: TRBJ1-1
d_call: TRBD1
v_call: TRBV20-1
cdr3_nt: TGCAGTGCCTCCGACAGGGCGGGAGCTTTCTTT
cdr3_aa: CSASDRAGAFF

clone_size: .
j_call: TRBJ2-3
d_call: .
v_call: TRBV5-1
cdr3_nt: TGCGCCAGCAGCGTACGCACAGATACGCAGTATTTT
cdr3_aa: CASSVRTDTQYF

clone_size: few
j_call: TRBJ1-2
d_call: TRBD1
v_call: TRBV23-1
cdr3_nt: TGCGCCAGCAGTCAACAGGATGAGACAGGGGGCAAAGGGTATGGCTACACCTTC
cdr3_aa: CASSQQDETGGKGYGYTF

clone_size: .
j_call: TRBJ1-3
d_call: .
v_call: TRBV30
cdr3_nt: TGTGCCTGGAGTGTTGGGCAGCCTGGAAACACCATATATTTT
cdr3_aa: CAWSVGQPGNTIYF

clone_size: .
j_call: TRBJ2-2
d_call: TRBD1
v_call: TRBV19
cdr3_nt: TGTGCCAGTAGTATAGATCATGGGACAGGGAAGCTGTTTTTT
cdr3_aa: CASSIDHGTGKLFF

clone_size: few
j_call: TRBJ2-7
d_call: TRBD2
v_call: TRBV30
cdr3_nt: TGTGCCTGGAGTCCTAGCGGGGGGCTGAGCTGGTTC
cdr3_aa: CAWSPSGGLSWF

clone_size: .
j_call: TRBJ2-7
d_call: .
v_call: TRBV7-2
cdr3_nt: TGTGCCAGCAGCTTAGGCCGCTACCGCGGGGCCCCCTACGAGCAGTACTTC
cdr3_aa: CASSLGRYRGAPYEQYF

clone_size: few
j_call: TRBJ2-3
d_call: .
v_call: TRBV6-6
cdr3_nt: TGTGCCAGCAGTTACCGCGACACAGATACGCAGTATTTT
cdr3_aa: CASSYRDTDTQYF

clone_size: .
j_call: TRBJ2-7
d_call: .
v_call: TRBV7-2
cdr3_nt: TGTGCCAGCACCAGGGTAGGACAGCGCTACGAGCAGTACTTC
cdr3_aa: CASTRVGQRYEQYF

clone_size: .
j_call: TRBJ2-5
d_call: .
v_call: TRBV7-2
cdr3_nt: TGTGCCAGCAGCCCCGAACCCGGGAGACAAGAGACCCAGTACTTC
cdr3_aa: CASSPEPGRQETQYF

clone_size: few
j_call: TRBJ2-5
d_call: TRBD1
v_call: TRBV2
cdr3_nt: TGTGCCAGCAGTATAAGCGGGACAGGGCAAGAGACCCAGTACTTC
cdr3_aa: CASSISGTGQETQYF

clone_size: .
j_call: TRBJ2-7
d_call: .
v_call: TRBV27
cdr3_nt: TGTGCCAGCAGTTTGGGCAGGCGCTCCTACGAGCAGTACTTC
cdr3_aa: CASSLGRRSYEQYF

clone_size: .
j_call: TRBJ2-5
d_call: .
v_call: TRBV25-1
cdr3_nt: TGTGCCAGCAGTTTGGGGGGAATGGTGACCCAGTACTTC
cdr3_aa: CASSLGGMVTQYF

clone_size: few
j_call: TRBJ2-1
d_call: .
v_call: TRBV4-3
cdr3_nt: TGCGCCAGCAGCCCTCGCGGCGGACGCTCCTACAATGAGCAGTTCTTC
cdr3_aa: CASSPRGGRSYNEQFF

clone_size: .
j_call: TRBJ1-3
d_call: TRBD1
v_call: TRBV30
cdr3_nt: TGTGCCTGGAGCCGGCGGAGGGAACAGGGGTACACCATATATTTT
cdr3_aa: CAWSRRREQGYTIYF

clone_size: few
j_call: TRBJ2-3
d_call: .
v_call: TRBV30
cdr3_nt: TGTGCGTCAAGAGCGCCAGATACGCAGTATTTT
cdr3_aa: CASRAPDTQYF

clone_size: few
j_call: TRBJ2-5
d_call: .
v_call: TRBV10-3
cdr3_nt: TGTGCCATCAGTGAGTCAACGAGGGGCCAAGAGACCCAGTACTTC
cdr3_aa: CAISESTRGQETQYF

clone_size: .
j_call: TRBJ2-1
d_call: .
v_call: TRBV7-9
cdr3_nt: TGTGCCAGCAGCCCAAGGAGGGGGGTTGACAATGAGCAGTTCTTC
cdr3_aa: CASSPRRGVDNEQFF

clone_size: few
j_call: TRBJ2-7
d_call: TRBD1
v_call: TRBV7-2
cdr3_nt: TGTGCCAGCAGCTTGCGGACAGGGGACCTCGAGCAGTACTTC
cdr3_aa: CASSLRTGDLEQYF

clone_size: .
j_call: TRBJ1-2
d_call: .
v_call: TRBV30
cdr3_nt: TGTGCCTGGACCCCGGGGGCCCCTGAGGGCTACACCTTC
cdr3_aa: CAWTPGAPEGYTF

clone_size: few
j_call: TRBJ2-7
d_call: .
v_call: TRBV29-1
cdr3_nt: TGCAGCGTTGTCGCTTGGCAGGGGTTCCTACGGGAGCAGTACTTC
cdr3_aa: CSVVAWQGFLREQYF

clone_size: .
j_call: TRBJ2-2
d_call: .
v_call: TRBV5-6
cdr3_nt: TGTGCCAGCAGCTTGCCGTTGGGTTTTACCGGGGAGCTGTTTTTT
cdr3_aa: CASSLPLGFTGELFF

clone_size: few
j_call: TRBJ2-7
d_call: TRBD2
v_call: TRBV5-1
cdr3_nt: TGCGCCAGCAGCTTGGGGATAGCGGGGGAACCCACCTACGAGCAGTACTTC
cdr3_aa: CASSLGIAGEPTYEQYF